A selection of T cell receptor beta chains follows, all from one sample in a study of technical replicates of blood from a few donors. Assay: immunoSEQ multiplex PCR; the TCRdb copy retains only in-frame clones and omits some. This table has around 81,000 clones, almost 96% appearing once. The sequencing input was T cells isolated from PBMCs. These receptors came from a human donor in good health. Both conserved end residues are part of each CDR3. A D gene is named only where the DNA matches it firmly. Clone size is stated in some rows and not others, as once, few, many or a class when expanded.

D: .
J: TRBJ2-1
length: 15
size: .
V: TRBV10-1
DNA: TGCGCCAGCAGTTCGACCGGGGAGTTGGGCAATGAGCAGTTCTTC
CDR3: CASSSTGELGNEQFF

D: .
J: TRBJ2-7
length: 14
size: .
V: TRBV6-5
DNA: TGTGCCAGCAGTTACAGGCGAGACGGGAACGAGCAGTACTTC
CDR3: CASSYRRDGNEQYF

D: TRBD2
J: TRBJ2-7
length: 16
size: .
V: TRBV4-3
DNA: TGCGCCAGCAGCCAAGATCTACTAGCGGGAGGAAGAGAGCAGTACTTC
CDR3: CASSQDLLAGGREQYF

D: .
J: TRBJ2-1
length: 14
size: .
V: TRBV12-2
DNA: TGTGCAAGTCACACCGACATTTCCTACAATGAGCAGTTCTTC
CDR3: CASHTDISYNEQFF

D: TRBD2
J: TRBJ2-3
length: 17
size: .
V: TRBV4-3
DNA: TGCGCCAGCAGCCAAGATGTTACTAGCGAGGGCACAGATACGCAGTATTTT
CDR3: CASSQDVTSEGTDTQYF

D: TRBD1
J: TRBJ1-1
length: 15
size: .
V: TRBV28
DNA: TGTGCCAGCAGTTTATGGGGAACAGGGGATACTGAAGCTTTCTTT
CDR3: CASSLWGTGDTEAFF

D: .
J: TRBJ2-1
length: 14
size: .
V: TRBV9
DNA: TGTGCCAGCGGAGGACTGGGGTCCTACAATGAGCAGTTCTTC
CDR3: CASGGLGSYNEQFF

D: TRBD1
J: TRBJ1-5
length: 17
size: .
V: TRBV28
DNA: TGTGCCAGCAGTTTACTTCCAACCGGGACAGGGGTTCAGCCCCAGCATTTT
CDR3: CASSLLPTGTGVQPQHF

D: TRBD2
J: TRBJ2-7
length: 16
size: .
V: TRBV11-2
DNA: TGTGCCAGCAGCCCCTTCGGGACTAGCGGGGAGTACGAGCAGTACTTC
CDR3: CASSPFGTSGEYEQYF

D: .
J: TRBJ2-5
length: 14
size: .
V: TRBV9
DNA: TGTGCCAGCAGCGTAGTCCCGTACCAAGAGACCCAGTACTTC
CDR3: CASSVVPYQETQYF

D: .
J: TRBJ2-1
length: 11
size: once
V: TRBV20-1
DNA: TGCAGCGGTATCTACTACAATGAGCAGTTCTTC
CDR3: CSGIYYNEQFF

D: .
J: TRBJ2-7
length: 14
size: .
V: TRBV2
DNA: TGTGCCAGCAGTGAACGTAGCGGATCCTACGAGCAGTACTTC
CDR3: CASSERSGSYEQYF

D: .
J: TRBJ2-2
length: 12
size: .
V: TRBV4-1
DNA: TGCGCCAGCAGCCGAAATAGCGGGGAGCTGTTTTTT
CDR3: CASSRNSGELFF

D: TRBD1
J: TRBJ2-3
length: 15
size: once
V: TRBV4-3
DNA: TGCGCCAGCAGACAAGGACAGGGACTTTTCGATACGCAGTATTTT
CDR3: CASRQGQGLFDTQYF

D: .
J: TRBJ1-1
length: 12
size: .
V: TRBV7-2
DNA: TGTGCCAGCAGTTACAGGTCCACTGAAGCTTTCTTT
CDR3: CASSYRSTEAFF

D: .
J: TRBJ2-7
length: 14
size: .
V: TRBV5-5
DNA: TGTGCCAGCAGCTATTTGCCGGGGGCCTACGAGCAGTACTTC
CDR3: CASSYLPGAYEQYF

D: .
J: TRBJ1-5
length: 15
size: .
V: TRBV19
DNA: TGTGCTAGTAGGGTCCAGGGGAAAACGGATCAGCCCCAGCATTTT
CDR3: CASRVQGKTDQPQHF

D: TRBD1
J: TRBJ2-7
length: 17
size: once
V: TRBV7-8
DNA: TGTGCCAGCAGCATCTACTGGGACAGGGAGTTGGCCTACGAGCAGTACTTC
CDR3: CASSIYWDRELAYEQYF

D: .
J: TRBJ1-5
length: 15
size: .
V: TRBV6-5
DNA: TGTGCCAGCAGTTACAGAGTCGGGAGCAATCAGCCCCAGCATTTT
CDR3: CASSYRVGSNQPQHF

D: TRBD2
J: TRBJ2-7
length: 13
size: .
V: TRBV29-1
DNA: TGCAGCGTTCTAGCGGGGGAAACTTACGAGCAGTACTTC
CDR3: CSVLAGETYEQYF

D: .
J: TRBJ1-2
length: 10
size: .
V: TRBV28
DNA: TGTGCCAGCAGGCGAAATGGCTACACCTTC
CDR3: CASRRNGYTF

D: .
J: TRBJ2-2
length: 13
size: once
V: TRBV7-9
DNA: TGTGCCAGCAGCTTACAGGGCACCGGGGAGCTGTTTTTT
CDR3: CASSLQGTGELFF

D: .
J: TRBJ2-1
length: 18
size: .
V: TRBV7-3
DNA: TGTGCCAGCAGGCCCAAACCGGGATCCGATATTCTCTACAATGAGCAGTTCTTC
CDR3: CASRPKPGSDILYNEQFF

D: TRBD2
J: TRBJ2-5
length: 16
size: once
V: TRBV7-3
DNA: TGTGCCAGCAGCCCTAGACTAGCGGGAGAGTTAGAGACCCAGTACTTC
CDR3: CASSPRLAGELETQYF

D: .
J: TRBJ2-7
length: 12
size: .
V: TRBV11-3
DNA: TGTGCCAGCAGCTTTGGGCCGAATGAGCAGTACTTC
CDR3: CASSFGPNEQYF

D: .
J: TRBJ2-3
length: 15
size: .
V: TRBV4-1
DNA: TGCGCCAGCAGCCGTTTAGCGGAACCCACAGATACGCAGTATTTT
CDR3: CASSRLAEPTDTQYF

D: TRBD2
J: TRBJ2-3
length: 16
size: .
V: TRBV7-8
DNA: TGTGCCAGCAGCTTGGCGACTAGCGGGTCCACAGATACGCAGTATTTT
CDR3: CASSLATSGSTDTQYF

D: TRBD1
J: TRBJ1-5
length: 15
size: .
V: TRBV28
DNA: TGTGCCAGCAGTTATTCAGACAGGGGGAATCAGCCCCAGCATTTT
CDR3: CASSYSDRGNQPQHF

D: .
J: TRBJ2-7
length: 14
size: .
V: TRBV7-3
DNA: TGTGCCAGCAGCTTATACCGGGGGGCCGACGAGCAGTACTTC
CDR3: CASSLYRGADEQYF

D: .
J: TRBJ2-7
length: 14
size: once
V: TRBV5-6
DNA: TGTGCCAGCAGCTTGGGGGACACCCCGAACGAGCAGTACTTC
CDR3: CASSLGDTPNEQYF

D: .
J: TRBJ1-2
length: 13
size: .
V: TRBV7-9
DNA: TGTGCCAGCAGCCAAGACACCGGCTATGGCTACACCTTC
CDR3: CASSQDTGYGYTF

D: TRBD2
J: TRBJ2-5
length: 15
size: .
V: TRBV9
DNA: TGTGCCAGCAGCCTAGGGGAGGGCTACCAAGAGACCCAGTACTTC
CDR3: CASSLGEGYQETQYF

D: TRBD2
J: TRBJ2-1
length: 16
size: .
V: TRBV7-3
DNA: TGTGCCAGCAGCTTATCGGGTCCGCGGGAGAAAAATGAGCAGTTCTTC
CDR3: CASSLSGPREKNEQFF

D: .
J: TRBJ1-4
length: 11
size: .
V: TRBV10-1
DNA: TGCGCCAGCACCCATAATGAAAAACTGTTTTTT
CDR3: CASTHNEKLFF

D: TRBD2
J: TRBJ2-7
length: 13
size: .
V: TRBV29-1
DNA: TGCAGCGTTTCTAGCGGGAGGGCTAACGAGCAGTACTTC
CDR3: CSVSSGRANEQYF

D: .
J: TRBJ2-7
length: 11
size: .
V: TRBV28
DNA: TGTGCCAGCAGCCGCTCCTACGAGCAGTACTTC
CDR3: CASSRSYEQYF

D: TRBD1
J: TRBJ2-3
length: 13
size: .
V: TRBV6-1
DNA: TGTGCCGGGCACGGACAGGAGGCAGATACGCAGTATTTT
CDR3: CAGHGQEADTQYF

D: TRBD1
J: TRBJ1-4
length: 14
size: .
V: TRBV11-2
DNA: TGTGCCAGCAGTTCCGGGACAGAGAGAGAAAAACTGTTTTTT
CDR3: CASSSGTEREKLFF

D: TRBD2
J: TRBJ2-1
length: 18
size: .
V: TRBV13
DNA: TGTGCCAGCAGCTTAGGTTCGGGTAGCGGGATGATATTCTATGAGCAGTTCTTC
CDR3: CASSLGSGSGMIFYEQFF

D: .
J: TRBJ1-3
length: 15
size: .
V: TRBV7-9
DNA: TGTGCCAGCTTGGACAGTTTATATTTTTGGGACACCATATATTTT
CDR3: CASLDSLYFWDTIYF

D: .
J: TRBJ2-5
length: 14
size: .
V: TRBV4-1
DNA: TGCGCCAGCAGCCAAGGACTTGACCAAGAGACCCAGTACTTC
CDR3: CASSQGLDQETQYF

D: TRBD2
J: TRBJ2-3
length: 15
size: .
V: TRBV25-1
DNA: TGTGCCAGCAGTGTTAGCGGGAGGCTGCCAGATACGCAGTATTTT
CDR3: CASSVSGRLPDTQYF

D: TRBD2
J: TRBJ2-7
length: 16
size: .
V: TRBV23-1
DNA: TGCGCCAGCAGTCCGCTAGCGGGAGAGGTAATCTACGAGCAGTACTTC
CDR3: CASSPLAGEVIYEQYF

D: TRBD2
J: TRBJ2-1
length: 14
size: once
V: TRBV5-4
DNA: TGTGCCAGCAGCCTAGCGGGAGGGGTATATGAGCAGTTCTTC
CDR3: CASSLAGGVYEQFF

D: .
J: TRBJ2-2
length: 16
size: .
V: TRBV7-9
DNA: TGTGCCAGCAGCGGCAGGGTCATCGCGAACACCGGGGAGCTGTTTTTT
CDR3: CASSGRVIANTGELFF

D: .
J: TRBJ1-1
length: 14
size: .
V: TRBV5-4
DNA: TGTGCCAGCAGCTTCTTGGCGGTGAACACTGAAGCTTTCTTT
CDR3: CASSFLAVNTEAFF

D: .
J: TRBJ1-5
length: 13
size: .
V: TRBV6-6
DNA: TGTGCCAGCAGTCCAACAGGGACTCAGCCCCAGCATTTT
CDR3: CASSPTGTQPQHF

D: .
J: TRBJ2-3
length: 14
size: .
V: TRBV9
DNA: TGTGCCAGCAGCGCTTCAACCTACACAGATACGCAGTATTTT
CDR3: CASSASTYTDTQYF

D: TRBD2
J: TRBJ2-7
length: 15
size: .
V: TRBV28
DNA: TGTGCCAGCAGTATACAGCGGGAGGTTTCCTACGAGCAGTACTTC
CDR3: CASSIQREVSYEQYF

D: .
J: TRBJ1-1
length: 18
size: .
V: TRBV7-8
DNA: TGTGCCAGCAGCTTGGGGAGACTCTTGGATTCCATGAACACTGAAGCTTTCTTT
CDR3: CASSLGRLLDSMNTEAFF

D: .
J: TRBJ2-5
length: 14
size: .
V: TRBV4-2
DNA: TGTGCCAGCAGCCAAGACCGGGGGAGGGAGACCCAGTACTTC
CDR3: CASSQDRGRETQYF

D: .
J: TRBJ1-3
length: 13
size: .
V: TRBV7-6
DNA: TGTGCCAGCAGCTTAGATCAGGGAAACACCATATATTTT
CDR3: CASSLDQGNTIYF

D: TRBD1
J: TRBJ1-5
length: 15
size: .
V: TRBV6-1
DNA: TGTGCCAGCAGGGGACAGGGGGCAAGCAATCAGCCCCAGCATTTT
CDR3: CASRGQGASNQPQHF

D: TRBD1
J: TRBJ1-1
length: 14
size: .
V: TRBV27
DNA: TGTGCCAGCAGTTATATTGACAGGGAAACTGAAGCTTTCTTT
CDR3: CASSYIDRETEAFF